The 19 T cell receptor beta chains listed next were all sequenced from one sample in a study of shared clonotypes between healthy human individuals. This table comes from immunoSEQ multiplex PCR, and its TCRdb copy is limited to in-frame clones, with some not included. Of around 700,000 clones in the sample, less than 80% were seen once. The source material was memory CD4+ T cells sorted from blood. Subset of the sample: CD45RA-negative fraction. The receptors shown here come from a woman aged 25-40 years in good health.

The chain uses TRBV28 and TRBJ1-5, with unresolved D. V was clipped by 3 bases and J by 0 bases, with 6 bases between them. Germline loops: CDR1 MDHEN, CDR2 SYDVKM. The CDR3 length is 14 residues. CDR3 loop: CASSLITSNQPQHF. CDR3 bases: TGTGCCAGCAGTTTGATCACTAGCAATCAGCCCCAGCATTTT.

J is TRBJ1-4 and V is TRBV18, with TRBD1 identical over 7 bases. This CDR3 region has 18 residues. V shed 2 bases, J shed 5 bases, and the junction held 14 bases outside the gene matches. Germline V lookup: CDR1 KGHSH, CDR2 LQKENI. The chain's CDR3 is CASSPSYGLPGGNEKLFF. CDR3 coding DNA: TGTGCCAGCTCACCAAGTTACGGTCTGCCAGGGGGGAATGAAAAACTGTTTTTT.

The chain combines TRBV11-2 with TRBJ2-7; D not certain. CDR1 and CDR2 from the germline V gene are SGHAT and FQNNGV. V was trimmed by 3 bases and J by 2 bases, leaving 11 bases between them. This CDR3 contains 14 residues. The CDR3 is CASSFRQGAYEQYF. The CDR3 region has the DNA TGTGCCAGCAGCTTCCGACAAGGAGCCTACGAGCAGTACTTC.

To note about this clone: The same CDR3 can be traced to other DNA sequences in this sample. This rearrangement joins TRBV5-1 to TRBJ1-4; D gene unclear. The CDR3 covers 13 residues. Trimming took off 2 bases at V and 5 bases at J, with 7 bases between the two ends. CDR1 is SGHRS, CDR2 YFSETQ, per germline. The DNA for the CDR3 is TGCGCCAGCAGCTTATTGGGGAATGAAAAACTGTTTTTT. Translated, it gives CASSLLGNEKLFF.

In nucleotides, the CDR3 is TGTGCCAGCAGCTTATCCAGGGCTGGCTACACCTTC. This encodes CASSLSRAGYTF. This chain uses TRBV11-2 with TRBJ1-2, with D perhaps TRBD1 (5 bases). The CDR3 is made up of 12 amino acids. CDR1 and CDR2 from the germline V gene are SGHAT and FQNNGV. V lost 2 bases and J lost 7, with 8 bases in between.

This clone appeared a few times. The gene calls are TRBV28 and TRBJ2-6; tentative D call: TRBD2 (5 bases). Trimming stripped 4 bases from V and 2 bases from J, with 24 bases between. The CDR3 is 20 amino acids. CDR1 is MDHEN, CDR2 SYDVKM, per germline. The CDR3 nucleotides are TGTGCCAGCAGTTCCTCCGGGATCTCAGTCAAATGGACTGGGGCCAACGTCCTGACTTTC. This gives the protein CASSSSGISVKWTGANVLTF.

V is TRBV27 and J is TRBJ2-1; the D gene is possibly TRBD2 (6 bases). Trimming shortened V by 6 bases and J by 11 bases, and 11 bases separated the two germline ends. Looked up from germline, CDR1 is MNHEY and CDR2 is SMNVEV (reference sequence). The length of the CDR3 is 11 residues. CDR3 coding DNA: TGTGCCAGCAGAATACTAGCTAAGCAGTTCTTC. It encodes CASRILAKQFF.

The table lists this clone with a few counts. The rearrangement uses TRBV5-1 and TRBJ1-1; possible D gene TRBD1, 5 bases. Germline CDR1 SGHRS, CDR2 YFSETQ. Trimming removed 4 bases from V and 0 bases from J, with 10 bases in between. CDR3 length: 14 residues. DNA for the CDR3: TGCGCCAGCAGCGTGGACACCATGAACACTGAAGCTTTCTTT. It encodes CASSVDTMNTEAFF.

This chain links TRBV19 with TRBJ2-2; 9 positions agree with TRBD1. The germline gives CDR1 LNHDA, CDR2 SQIVND (reference sequence). V gave up 7 bases and J gave up 7 bases; unmatched junction bases: 7. The CDR3 runs to 14 residues. CDR3 amino acids: CASTQQGANGELFF. CDR3 nucleotide sequence: TGTGCCAGTACCCAACAGGGGGCAAACGGGGAGCTGTTTTTT.

The rearrangement joins TRBV5-1 to TRBJ2-1; 13 bases are a match to TRBD2. The germline CDR1 and CDR2 sequences are SGHRS and YFSETQ. The CDR3 runs to 15 residues. Germline trimming cut 0 bases from V and 7 bases from J; bases unmatched to any gene: 1. The CDR3 protein is CASSLAGLAGNEQFF. CDR3 nucleotide sequence: TGCGCCAGCAGCTTGGCGGGACTAGCGGGGAATGAGCAGTTCTTC.

The chain carries TRBV7-3 and TRBJ1-1; 7 bases are shared with TRBD1. Per the germline V gene, CDR1 is SGHTA and CDR2 is FQGTGA. V was clipped by 6 bases and J by 3 bases; unmatched bases: 7. The CDR3 covers 14 residues. The CDR3 here is CASSKQGLDTEAFF. The DNA of the CDR3 is TGTGCCAGCAGTAAACAGGGGTTGGACACTGAAGCTTTCTTT.

This chain uses TRBV11-2 with TRBJ1-5, with unresolved D. The germline CDR1 and CDR2 sequences are SGHAT and FQNNGV. Trimming left V 5 bases short and J 6 bases short, with 11 bases between. CDR3 size: 13 residues. For the CDR3, the DNA is TGTGCCAGCAGCGCGGGAGGTACTCAGCCCCAGCATTTT. Translated: CASSAGGTQPQHF.

V is TRBV6-5 and J is TRBJ1-1; 7 nucleotides align to TRBD1. Germline V lookup: CDR1 MNHEY, CDR2 SVGAGI. The CDR3 sequence is 16 residues long. J lost 0 bases, V lost 2 bases, and 6 bases had no gene match. The chain's CDR3 is CASSYLTGQLNTEAFF. The CDR3 DNA is TGTGCCAGCAGTTACCTTACGGGACAGTTGAACACTGAAGCTTTCTTT.

V is TRBV7-9 and J is TRBJ2-3; D may be TRBD1 or TRBD2 (6 bases each). Per germline, CDR1 SEHNR and CDR2 FQNEAQ (reference sequence). V shed 4 bases and J shed 0 bases, with 14 bases lying between them. This CDR3 is built from 16 residues. The CDR3 is CASSSRGPPSTDTQYF. DNA for the CDR3: TGTGCCAGCAGCTCCCGGGGGCCCCCTAGCACAGATACGCAGTATTTT.

V and J are TRBV27 and TRBJ2-7; D call uncertain. Germline CDR1 is MNHEY and CDR2 is SMNVEV (reference sequence). The CDR3 has 16 residues. Trimming pared 1 base from V and 1 base from J, leaving 14 bases between. CDR3 bases: TGTGCCAGCAGTTTATGGGGTACGGGCAGTTCCTACGAGCAGTACTTC. It yields the protein CASSLWGTGSSYEQYF.

The V and J genes are TRBV6-5 and TRBJ2-3; D unresolved. CDR1 MNHEY and CDR2 SVGAGI come from the germline V gene. The V gene lost 4 bases and the J gene lost 6 bases, with 8 bases spanning the gap. CDR3 length equals 12 residues. The CDR3 DNA reads TGTGCCAGCAGTTCGCTGGGGGATACGCAGTATTTT. Its protein is CASSSLGDTQYF.

The chain joins TRBV7-3 to TRBJ2-3; 9 bases agree with TRBD2. With V trimmed by 1 base and J by 5 bases, 7 bases remained unmatched. Germline V gene lookup returns CDR1 SGHTA and CDR2 FQGTGA. The CDR3 consists of 16 residues. Here the CDR3 reads CASSLSSGSSVDTQYF. CDR3 coding DNA: TGTGCCAGCAGCTTAAGTAGCGGGAGTTCTGTAGATACGCAGTATTTT.

This sequence joins TRBV11-2 and TRBJ1-3; maybe TRBD1 (6 bases). CDR1 and CDR2 (germline): SGHAT, FQNNGV. The V gene lost 3 bases and the J gene lost 2 bases, with 14 bases spanning the gap. The CDR3 spans 16 residues. Here the CDR3 DNA reads TGTGCCAGCAGCTTGGGACTCACAGGGCCTGGAAACACCATATATTTT. Residues: CASSLGLTGPGNTIYF.

The chain links TRBV28 to TRBJ1-2; D remains unclear. Trimming stripped 1 base from V and 6 bases from J, with 15 bases between. Germline values: CDR1 MDHEN, CDR2 SYDVKM. The CDR3 contains 15 residues. The CDR3 bases are TGTGCCAGCAGTTTATATGGCATAACGGCGGATGGCTACACCTTC. Residues: CASSLYGITADGYTF.